The 26 T cell receptor beta chains reported below all come from one sample, sequenced in a study of regulatory and conventional T cells in RAG deficiency. Conventional CD4+ T cells were sorted from blood as CD25-low CD127-high cells. TCRdb's table, derived via immunoSEQ multiplex PCR, lists solely in-frame clones and lacks some. The sample holds about 29,000 clones, about 95% seen once. This sample was shared with a second study, whose subject was regulatory T cells. That paper notes: The primer mix had 52 TRBV and 13 TRBJ primers.

Sequencing used CD25- CD4+ T cells sorted from blood. The source is a human donor in good health.

The chain couples TRBV4-1 to TRBJ2-7; the match to TRBD1 covers 10 bases. Per germline, CDR1 MGHRA and CDR2 YSYEKL. With V trimmed by 3 bases and J by 5 bases, 7 bases remained unmatched. The CDR3 totals 15 residues. The CDR3 coding sequence is TGCGCCAGCAGCCAGCCCCGGGACAGGGGTCACGAGCAGTACTTC. Amino acids: CASSQPRDRGHEQYF.

The chain recombines TRBV10-3 with TRBJ2-5; a weak D match, TRBD1 (5 bases). TRBJ2-7 explains the end of the DNA better; the J call may be wrong. This CDR3 has 17 amino acids. The germline V gene has CDR1 ENHRY and CDR2 SYGVKD. The CDR3 DNA reads as TGTGCCATCAGTGAGATCTGGGGCTCGGCAGACTCCTACGAGCAGTACTTC. Translating it yields CAISEIWGSADSYEQYF.

The chain uses TRBV5-1 and TRBJ1-3; TRBD1 agrees at 7 bases. The J segment lost 3 bases and the V segment lost 4 bases, leaving 13 bases of the junction unmatched. Germline lookup yields CDR1 SGHRS and CDR2 YFSETQ. This CDR3 is built from 17 residues. CDR3 region: CASSLMEDRSGGNTIYF. The CDR3 bases are TGCGCCAGCAGCCTCATGGAGGACAGGTCGGGTGGAAACACCATATATTTT.

This chain joins TRBV19 and TRBJ1-1; tentative D call: TRBD1 (5 bases). V lost 2 bases, J lost 0 bases, and 7 bases lay in between. Germline V CDR1 and CDR2: LNHDA, SQIVND (reference sequence). This CDR3 contains 14 residues. The CDR3 coding sequence is TGTGCCAGTAGTATACAGGACATGAACACTGAAGCTTTCTTT. It yields the protein CASSIQDMNTEAFF.

This rearrangement joins TRBV11-2 to TRBJ1-3; TRBD1 is a possible D gene (5 bases). The germline gives CDR1 SGHAT, CDR2 FQNNGV. Trimming left V 1 base short and J 2 bases short, with 12 bases between. The CDR3 runs 16 residues. The CDR3 here is CASSLALGGTGNTIYF. In DNA form, the CDR3 reads TGTGCCAGCAGCTTAGCCCTCGGGGGGACTGGAAACACCATATATTTT.

The chain joins TRBV15 to TRBJ2-5; TRBD2 matches 10 bases. Looked up from germline, CDR1 is LNHNV and CDR2 is YYDKDF (reference sequence). The CDR3 is made up of 16 amino acids. After removal of 0 bases from V and 7 bases from J, the junction contained 8 bases not matched to a gene. The CDR3, as DNA: TGTGCCACCAGCAGAGATCCGCCTAGCGGGGGTGGGACCCAGTACTTC. Translated, it gives CATSRDPPSGGGTQYF.

V is TRBV7-2 and J is TRBJ2-2; TRBD1 agrees at 9 bases. Trimming at V came to 6 bases and at J to 5 bases, leaving 4 bases not matched to a gene. The CDR3 covers 14 residues. Germline loops: CDR1 SGHTA, CDR2 FQGNSA. Written as DNA, the CDR3 is TGTGCCAGCAGGGACAGGGGAGGAACCGGGGAGCTGTTTTTT. It encodes CASRDRGGTGELFF.

V usage is TRBV19 and J usage is TRBJ1-1; 10 bases line up with TRBD1. Looked up from germline, CDR1 is LNHDA and CDR2 is SQIVND (reference sequence). The CDR3 consists of 17 residues. V was clipped by 2 bases and J by 0 bases; unmatched bases: 6. CDR3 residues: CASSIFATGGMNTEAFF. The CDR3 DNA is TGTGCCAGTAGTATATTCGCGACAGGGGGCATGAACACTGAAGCTTTCTTT.

The chain is built from TRBV18 and TRBJ1-1; a weak D match, TRBD1 (5 bases). Trimming took 3 bases from V and 2 from J, leaving 7 bases between them. Germline lookup yields CDR1 KGHSH and CDR2 LQKENI. There are 13 residues in the CDR3. The CDR3 bases are TGTGCCAGCTCACCGACAGCAAACACTGAAGCTTTCTTT. Residues: CASSPTANTEAFF.

The CDR3 here is CASSAYSGGGEAFF. CDR3 nucleotides: TGTGCCAGCAGCGCTTATTCAGGGGGAGGTGAAGCTTTCTTT. The V gene is TRBV7-3, the J gene TRBJ1-1, with 7 bases matching TRBD1. V shed 5 bases, J shed 7 bases, and the junction held 10 bases outside the gene matches. Germline CDR1 and CDR2: SGHTA and FQGTGA. This CDR3 spans 14 amino acids.

V gene TRBV23-1 combines with J gene TRBJ2-1; 10 nucleotides align to TRBD1. TRBV23-1 is an ORF for which the function is uncertain. The V and J ends lost 1 base and 7 bases, in that order; junction bases with no gene match: 7. This CDR3 has 16 amino acids. CDR3 loop: CASSQWGTGEGNEQFF. For the CDR3, the DNA is TGCGCCAGCAGTCAATGGGGGACAGGGGAAGGGAATGAGCAGTTCTTC.

This clone was found once. This chain connects TRBV5-4 to TRBJ2-4; TRBD1 might be the D (6 bases). V gave up 4 bases and J gave up 5 bases, with 16 bases separating them. In germline, CDR1 is SGHNT, CDR2 YYREEE (reference sequence). The CDR3 spans 15 residues. DNA for the CDR3: TGTGCCAGCAGCCGAAATACAGGGTCCGAAAACATTCAGTACTTC. Translation: CASSRNTGSENIQYF.

The chain combines TRBV2 with TRBJ1-3; 7 bases are shared with TRBD1. This CDR3 is built from 13 residues. CDR1 is SNHLY and CDR2 is FYNNEI in the germline V gene. Losses at the gene ends were 3 bases for V and 8 bases for J; bases not matched to a gene: 4. The CDR3 reads CASSEFRGDTIYF. As DNA, the CDR3 is TGTGCCAGCAGTGAGTTCAGGGGGGACACCATATATTTT. The whole variable domain, remainder taken from reference TRBV2 and TRBJ1-3, is EPEVTQTPSHQVTQMGQEVILRCVPISNHLYFYWYRQILGQKVEFLVSFYNNEISEKSEIFDDQFSVERPDGSNFTLKIRSTKLEDSAMYFCASSEFRGDTIYFGEGSWLTVV.

This chain links TRBV11-2 with TRBJ2-5; 7 nucleotides match TRBD1. This CDR3 has 16 amino acids. CDR1 is SGHAT and CDR2 is FQNNGV in the germline V gene. Trimming cost V 5 bases and J 2 bases; bases outside gene matches: 11. This CDR3 reads CASSHGQVPVQETQYF. CDR3 bases: TGTGCCAGCAGCCACGGACAGGTACCAGTACAAGAGACCCAGTACTTC.

The chain employs TRBV19 and TRBJ2-1; 10 positions agree with TRBD1. The trim removed 0 bases at V and 9 bases at J, leaving 2 bases unmatched. In germline, CDR1 is LNHDA, CDR2 SQIVND (reference sequence). There are 14 residues in the CDR3. The CDR3 sequence is CASSIETGGREQFF. The CDR3 bases are TGTGCCAGTAGTATAGAGACAGGGGGCCGTGAGCAGTTCTTC.

The chain's CDR3 is CASSGYHTGLGSPLHF. The CDR3 DNA sequence: TGTGCCAGCAGCGGCTACCATACAGGTTTGGGTTCACCCCTCCACTTT. The V call is TRBV9, the J call TRBJ1-6; D is possibly TRBD1 (5 bases). Germline V gene data show CDR1 as SGDLS and CDR2 as YYNGEE. This CDR3 spans 16 amino acids. V lost 3 bases and J 9 bases, leaving 19 bases between the germline ends.

The chain combines TRBV18 with TRBJ2-1, with TRBD2 as a possible D gene (5 bases). The CDR3 totals 15 residues. Trimming took off 6 bases at V and 5 bases at J, with 17 bases between the two ends. CDR1 is KGHSH and CDR2 is LQKENI in the germline V gene. CDR3 in DNA: TGTGCCAGCTCTCTGACACCGAGGGTTGACAATGAGCAGTTCTTC. It yields the protein CASSLTPRVDNEQFF.

The chain links TRBV28 to TRBJ1-1; D is perhaps TRBD1 (6 bases). In germline, CDR1 is MDHEN, CDR2 SYDVKM. Deletions cut 7 bases from V and 4 bases from J, with 10 bases between. The CDR3 totals 12 residues. In DNA form, the CDR3 reads TGTGCCAGCACCCAGGGGTTCACTGAAGCTTTCTTT. Amino acid sequence: CASTQGFTEAFF.

The rearrangement uses TRBV11-2 and TRBJ2-3; 10 bases map to TRBD2. Germline CDR1 reads SGHAT; CDR2 reads FQNNGV. V lost 4 bases, J lost 0 bases, and 4 bases stayed unmatched. CDR3 length: 16 residues. CDR3 sequence (DNA): TGTGCCAGCAGCTCCCTAGCGGGGGTAAGCACAGATACGCAGTATTTT. Translation gives CASSSLAGVSTDTQYF.

This clone has just one count. This chain joins TRBV28 and TRBJ1-5; D gene ambiguous. Trimming took off 3 bases at V and 0 bases at J, with 9 bases between the two ends. The CDR3 covers 15 residues. Germline lookup yields CDR1 MDHEN and CDR2 SYDVKM. The CDR3 bases are TGTGCCAGCAGTTTTGGCGGTTATAGCAATCAGCCCCAGCATTTT. Translation gives CASSFGGYSNQPQHF. Supplemented by reference TRBV28 and TRBJ1-5, the full variable domain reads DVKVTQSSRYLVKRTGEKVFLECVQDMDHENMFWYRQDPGLGLRLIYFSYDVKMKEKGDIPEGYSVSREKKERFSLILESASTNQTSMYLCASSFGGYSNQPQHFGDGTRLSIL.

CDR3 region: CASSLRQGNNQPQHF. Here the CDR3 DNA reads TGTGCCAGCAGCTTAAGACAGGGGAACAATCAGCCCCAGCATTTT. The genes are TRBV7-3 and TRBJ1-5; 8 bases fit TRBD1. V gave up 1 base and J gave up 3 bases; unmatched junction bases: 2. Germline V gene lookup returns CDR1 SGHTA and CDR2 FQGTGA. This CDR3 contains 15 residues.

CDR3 DNA: TGTGCCAGCAGTGCGATGACAGCTAACTATGGCTACACCTTC. This gives the protein CASSAMTANYGYTF. The V call is TRBV6-1, the J call TRBJ1-2; D perhaps matches TRBD1 (5 bases). Trimming took 4 bases from V and 0 from J, leaving 9 bases between them. This CDR3 is built from 14 residues. Germline-derived CDR1 and CDR2 are MNHNS and SASEGT.

This sequence joins TRBV11-2 and TRBJ2-7; 14 positions agree with TRBD2. The CDR3 sequence is 16 residues long. Germline-derived CDR1 and CDR2 are SGHAT and FQNNGV. V gave up 3 bases and J gave up 4 bases; unmatched junction bases: 5. Here the CDR3 DNA reads TGTGCCAGCAGCTTGCGGACTAGCGGGGGGACTTACGAGCAGTACTTC. Amino acid sequence: CASSLRTSGGTYEQYF.

The chain recombines TRBV29-1 with TRBJ1-1; 7 bases agree with TRBD1. This CDR3 contains 14 residues. Germline trimming cut 6 bases from V and 5 bases from J; bases unmatched to any gene: 12. Germline V gene sequence: CDR1 SQVTM, CDR2 ANQGSEA. Written as DNA, the CDR3 is TGCAGCGTCATAGGCCTGACAGGGAGGACTGAAGCTTTCTTT. This gives the protein CSVIGLTGRTEAFF.

Turning to this clone: Compared with germline, one end of the junction differs, possibly owing to a read error. The same CDR3 is also encoded by other DNA sequences in this sample. The chain joins TRBV4-1 to TRBJ1-6, with 7 nucleotides matching TRBD1. The CDR3 spans 18 residues. Germline assignment: CDR1 MGHRA and CDR2 YSYEKL. CDR3 sequence reads: CASSRSAGPDRVNSPLHF. DNA for the CDR3: TGCGCCAGCAGCCGGTCAGCTGGGCCCGACAGGGTTAATTCCCCCCTCCACTTT.

The gene calls are TRBV5-1 and TRBJ2-4, with a tentative D call TRBD1 (5 bases). CDR1 and CDR2 from the germline V gene are SGHRS and YFSETQ. The ends were cut back, 0 bases at V and 1 base at J, with 11 bases in the middle. This CDR3 region has 16 residues. CDR3 sequence (DNA): TGCGCCAGCAGCTTGGAGGGGCTGCCCGCCAAAAACATTCAGTACTTC. Translating gives CASSLEGLPAKNIQYF.